This T cell receptor beta chain was captured by sequencing in a study of CD8 T cells in Susac syndrome. Reverse transcription used about 0.45 to 1 ug RNA and random hexamers. TCRdb processed the immunoSEQ multiplex PCR reads anew with MiXCR; each CDR3 protein has one entry. Here the sample spans 160,000 or so distinct CDR3 sequences, 92% being singletons. The controls, all healthy donors, were matched for age and sex. Germline-derived CDR1 and CDR2 are SGHTA and FQGNSA. This CDR3 spans 13 amino acids. Trimming left V 5 bases short and J 8 bases short, with 15 bases between. The specimen was CD4+ T cells from PBMCs. This clonotype was sampled from a human donor in good health. The chain combines TRBV7-2 with TRBJ1-2; D gene uncertain. CDR3 protein: CASSPMRDVGYTF. Here the CDR3 DNA reads TGTGCCAGCAGCCCAATGAGGGATGTAGGCTACACCTTC.